The source of this T cell receptor beta chain is a study of shared clonotypes between healthy human individuals. Only in-frame clones appear in the TCRdb table, and some are missing; sequencing was by immunoSEQ multiplex PCR. Of more than 600,000 clones in the sample, about 91% were seen once. This clone was observed a single time. Its antigen is currently unknown. Whole-study findings and limits: Memory subsets had estimated richness that was generally smaller than that of naive subsets.

CDR3 length equals 14 residues. Germline loops: CDR1 LNHNV, CDR2 YYDKDF (reference sequence). V was pared by 8 bases and J by 4 bases, with 9 bases of the junction left unmatched. CD8 cells classed as naive were CD45RO-negative and positively selected for CCR7, excluding terminally differentiated effector memory CD45RA+ cells. Sequenced input: naive CD8+ T cells sorted from blood. The TCR was taken from a man aged 25 to 45 in good health. The V and J genes are TRBV15 and TRBJ1-1; 8 nucleotides align to TRBD1. Written as DNA, the CDR3 is TGTGCCACCGTCGACAGGGGAGGACTCACTGAAGCTTTCTTT. Amino acids: CATVDRGGLTEAFF.